This T cell receptor (beta chain) was documented in a study of read filtering for tumor transcriptome and immune sequencing. Study information: Among patients, 17 to 20 were male and more than 12 female, aged 47 to 80 (mean around 61).

General observations from the study: In IR-seq, single-read clonotypes were around four fifths of clonotypes but 3.5% to 4% of reads.

This clonotype was counted many times. Its specificity is unknown. This library used roughly 400 ng RNA and molecular barcoded adaptors spanning alpha/delta and beta/gamma chains. One entry per CDR3 protein, called by TCRdb with MiXCR from the reads. The profile shows approximately 93,000 distinct CDR3 sequences, around a fifth of them singletons. The sequencing input was a population of CD138-negative cells sorted from bone marrow. This sequence originates from a donor at least 40 years old with multiple myeloma.

The CDR3 loop is CASHTLARSYGYTF. The CDR3 DNA is TGTGCCAGCCATACTCTCGCCCGAAGCTATGGCTACACCTTC. The chain couples TRBV28 to TRBJ1-2, with D hard to call. The CDR3 contains 14 residues. Trimming took 8 bases from V and 4 from J, leaving 17 bases between them. Germline CDR1 reads MDHEN; CDR2 reads SYDVKM.